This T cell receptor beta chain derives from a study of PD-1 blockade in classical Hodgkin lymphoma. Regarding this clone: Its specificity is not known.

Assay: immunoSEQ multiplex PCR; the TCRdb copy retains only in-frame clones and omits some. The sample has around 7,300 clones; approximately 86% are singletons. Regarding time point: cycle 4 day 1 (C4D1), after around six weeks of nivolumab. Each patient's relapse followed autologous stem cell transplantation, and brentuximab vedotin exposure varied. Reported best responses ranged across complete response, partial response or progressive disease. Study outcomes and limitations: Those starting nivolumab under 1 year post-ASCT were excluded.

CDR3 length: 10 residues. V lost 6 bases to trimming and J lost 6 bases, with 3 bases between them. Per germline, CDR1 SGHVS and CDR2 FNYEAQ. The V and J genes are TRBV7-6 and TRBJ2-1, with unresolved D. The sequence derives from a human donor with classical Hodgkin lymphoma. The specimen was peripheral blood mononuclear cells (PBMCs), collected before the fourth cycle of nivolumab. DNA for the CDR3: TGTGCCAGCAGGGGCAATGAGCAGTTCTTC. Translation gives CASRGNEQFF.